This record covers a single TCR beta chain. What it binds is unknown. The record originates from a study of read filtering for tumor transcriptome and immune sequencing. Study at large: Mean patient age was roughly 66 years, range about 47 to 90; 17 male, 14 to 15 female. DNase treatment preceded whole-transcriptome library preparation. TCR-mapped reads were about 3.5 to 10.27 million with IR-seq versus roughly 75 to 1,300 with RNA-seq.

The V gene lost 2 bases and the J gene lost 2 bases, with 10 bases spanning the gap. Germline V gives CDR1 SGHAT, CDR2 FQNNGV. This CDR3 contains 16 residues. From about 0.4 ug of RNA, a library with molecular barcoded alpha/delta and beta/gamma adaptors was made. TCRdb re-derived calls from the reads in MiXCR, one entry per CDR3 protein. This table holds nearly 60,000 distinct CDR3 sequences, about 12% found once. Study-level findings and limits: Sorted CD138-negative bone marrow cells were not purified T cells.

This sequence joins TRBV11-2 and TRBJ2-6; perhaps TRBD1 as D (5 bases). The TCR sequence derives from a donor at least 40 years old with multiple myeloma. Sequencing was carried out using a population of CD138-negative cells sorted from bone marrow. Here the CDR3 reads CASSLQGPTGANVLTF. The CDR3 bases are TGTGCCAGCAGCTTACAGGGTCCGACTGGGGCCAACGTCCTGACTTTC.